This passage covers 17 T cell receptor beta chains from one sample sequenced in a study of identical twins. TCRdb re-analysed the 5' RACE reads in MiXCR, keeping a single row per CDR3 protein. Of some 1,700,000 distinct CDR3 sequences listed, 25% to 35% are singletons. The sample was cord blood. The receptors shown here come from a newborn girl in good health.

Only a few counts were recorded for this clonotype. The J gene is TRBJ2-3, the V gene TRBV14, with 9 positions matching TRBD2. Germline CDR1 and CDR2: SGHDN and FVKESK. Losses at the gene ends were 5 bases for V and 4 bases for J; bases not matched to a gene: 7. CDR3 length: 15 amino acids. As DNA, the CDR3 is TGTGCCAGCAGCAAGAGCGGGGGGAGAGCAGATACGCAGTATTTT. It is translated as CASSKSGGRADTQYF.

The chain carries TRBV20-1 and TRBJ2-1, with a weak D call TRBD1 (6 bases). Germline V gives CDR1 DFQATT, CDR2 SNEGSKA (reference sequence). CDR3 length equals 16 residues. Trimming removed 5 bases at V and 3 bases at J, with 20 bases between. This CDR3 reads CSAPRWGREGYNEQFF. The CDR3 DNA sequence: TGCAGTGCTCCGCGGTGGGGGCGCGAAGGCTACAATGAGCAGTTCTTC.

This clonotype was counted only a few times. This chain joins TRBV3-1 and TRBJ2-1; tentatively, D is TRBD2 (6 bases). CDR1 LGHDT and CDR2 YNNKEL come from the germline V gene (reference sequence). V was pared by 1 base and J by 7 bases, with 17 bases between. This CDR3 has 16 residues. The CDR3 here is CASSQGTGSTRNEQFF. For the CDR3, the DNA is TGTGCCAGCAGCCAAGGTACCGGGAGCACTCGGAATGAGCAGTTCTTC.

Only one count was recorded for this clonotype. This may arise from a read error, as a much more abundant clone is one base away. The chain is built from TRBV24-1 and TRBJ2-7; no clear D. The J call is in doubt because the DNA end fits TRBJ2-5 better. From germline, CDR1 is KGHDR and CDR2 SFDVKD. This CDR3 has 13 residues. The CDR3 DNA sequence: TGTGTCACCAGTGACCCAGGATCAGAGACCCAGTACTTC. Encoded protein: CVTSDPGSETQYF.

The chain couples TRBV20-1 to TRBJ1-2; perhaps TRBD1 as D (5 bases). V lost 1 base, J lost 4 bases, and 10 bases lay in between. The CDR3 loop spans 13 amino acids. Germline loops: CDR1 DFQATT, CDR2 SNEGSKA (reference sequence). DNA for the CDR3: TGCAGTGCTAGAGCGACAGTGTTCTATGGCTACACCTTC. It yields the protein CSARATVFYGYTF.

The gene calls are TRBV5-1 and TRBJ2-5, with 8 bases fitting TRBD1. The J call may be incorrect, as the DNA end agrees better with TRBJ2-4. The CDR3 contains 16 residues. CDR1 SGHRS and CDR2 YFSETQ come from the germline V gene. CDR3 residues: CASSMAVDRGKNIQYF. The CDR3 coding sequence is TGCGCCAGCAGCATGGCGGTTGACAGGGGCAAAAACATTCAGTACTTC.

This clonotype was seen more than once but under ten times. The chain employs TRBV5-1 and TRBJ2-5; D tentatively reads TRBD1 or TRBD2 (8 bases each). V was pared by 4 bases and J by 5 bases, with 21 bases between. This CDR3 is built from 16 residues. The germline V gene has CDR1 SGHRS and CDR2 YFSETQ. The CDR3 region has the DNA TGCGCCAGCAGCCGGACAGGGACAGCGGGAGAGGAGACCCAGTACTTC. Translating gives CASSRTGTAGEETQYF.

The chain recombines TRBV18 with TRBJ1-1; D is unresolved. The germline V gene has CDR1 KGHSH and CDR2 LQKENI. The CDR3 is 14 residues long. The V gene lost 6 bases and the J gene lost 7 bases, with 18 bases spanning the gap. The CDR3 DNA reads as TGTGCCAGCTCCCCAGGTTGGGGTTATGGTGAAGCTTTCTTT. Amino acid sequence: CASSPGWGYGEAFF.

Here the CDR3 reads CSAPRAGGSRDEQFF. The CDR3 nucleotides read TGCAGTGCTCCCCGAGCGGGGGGGAGTAGAGATGAGCAGTTCTTC. This chain connects TRBV20-1 to TRBJ2-1; 10 nucleotides agree with TRBD2. Per germline, CDR1 DFQATT and CDR2 SNEGSKA (reference sequence). V gave up 5 bases and J gave up 8 bases; unmatched junction bases: 12. This CDR3 spans 15 amino acids.

At least ten counts were recorded for this clonotype. The chain is built from TRBV3-1 and TRBJ2-7; 7 bases agree with TRBD1. The CDR3 runs to 15 residues. The V gene end was trimmed by 4 bases and the J gene end by 0 bases; junction bases not matched to a gene: 6. CDR1 and CDR2 from the germline V gene are LGHDT and YNNKEL (reference sequence). The CDR3 nucleotides read TGTGCCAGCAGCCTTGGGACAGCCAGCTCCTACGAGCAGTACTTC. Its translation is CASSLGTASSYEQYF.

The chain uses TRBV27 and TRBJ2-1; TRBD2 agrees at 9 bases. V lost 8 bases, J lost 5 bases, and 4 bases stayed unmatched. CDR3 length: 13 amino acids. Germline-derived CDR1 and CDR2 are MNHEY and SMNVEV (reference sequence). The CDR3 DNA reads TGTGCCAGCCGGACTAGCGTCGACAATGAGCAGTTCTTC. This encodes CASRTSVDNEQFF.

A few counts support this clonotype. The rearrangement uses TRBV5-1 and TRBJ1-4, with D maybe TRBD1 (6 bases). V lost 3 bases, J lost 6 bases, and 12 bases lay in between. The CDR3 consists of 14 residues. Germline V lookup: CDR1 SGHRS, CDR2 YFSETQ. The CDR3 sequence is CASSSRGNYEKLFF. The CDR3 DNA reads as TGCGCCAGCAGCTCCAGGGGTAATTATGAAAAACTGTTTTTT. The full variable domain, completed using reference TRBV5-1 and TRBJ1-4, is KAGVTQTPRYLIKTRGQQVTLSCSPISGHRSVSWYQQTPGQGLQFLFEYFSETQRNKGNFPGRFSGRQFSNSRSEMNVSTLELGDSALYLCASSSRGNYEKLFFGSGTQLSVL.

A single count supports this clonotype. The chain carries TRBV4-2 and TRBJ2-2; D is undetermined. CDR1 LGHNA and CDR2 YNFKEQ come from the germline V gene. This CDR3 has 13 amino acids. Trimming stripped 2 bases from V and 4 bases from J, with 5 bases between. The CDR3 DNA is TGTGCCAGCAGCCAAATGGTCACCGGGGAGCTGTTTTTT. Amino acids: CASSQMVTGELFF.

The chain carries TRBV3-1 and TRBJ2-5, with 14 positions matching TRBD2. The J segment lost 5 bases and the V segment lost 0 bases, leaving 2 bases of the junction unmatched. This CDR3 has 16 amino acids. CDR1 LGHDT and CDR2 YNNKEL come from the germline V gene (reference sequence). The CDR3 loop is CASSQDRTSGRETQYF. DNA for the CDR3: TGTGCCAGCAGCCAAGATCGGACTAGCGGGAGGGAGACCCAGTACTTC.

This clonotype was observed at least ten times. The chain couples TRBV27 to TRBJ2-1; 7 bases agree with TRBD2. Germline CDR1 reads MNHEY; CDR2 reads SMNVEV (reference sequence). V shed 6 bases, J shed 1 base, and the junction held 0 bases outside the gene matches. There are 13 residues in the CDR3. CDR3 amino acids: CASRLASYNEQFF. The CDR3 bases are TGTGCCAGCAGACTAGCGTCCTACAATGAGCAGTTCTTC.

The chain is built from TRBV28 and TRBJ1-5; a possible D gene is TRBD1 (5 bases). V lost 0 bases to trimming and J lost 6 bases, with 12 bases between them. The germline CDR1 and CDR2 sequences are MDHEN and SYDVKM. This CDR3 region has 15 residues. The CDR3 sequence: CASSLWRGAIQPQHF. The CDR3 DNA follows: TGTGCCAGCAGTTTATGGAGGGGAGCTATTCAGCCCCAGCATTTT.

This clonotype was observed a handful of times. This chain joins TRBV6-2 or TRBV6-3 and TRBJ2-3; 9 bases line up with TRBD2. CDR3 length: 16 residues. Germline assignment: CDR1 MNHEY and CDR2 SVGEGT. Trimming removed 2 bases from V and 3 bases from J; junction bases left unmatched: 6. CDR3 sequence: CASSYKIAGATDTQYF. CDR3 nucleotides: TGTGCCAGCAGTTACAAGATAGCGGGAGCAACAGATACGCAGTATTTT.